The clone carrying this T cell receptor (beta chain) was counted only a few times. This specimen comes from a study of human T cells and chemical hapten exposure. Trimming shortened V by 2 bases and J by 2 bases, and 14 bases separated the two germline ends. Germline V gene lookup returns CDR1 SGHRS and CDR2 YFSETQ. This CDR3 contains 15 residues. Time point in this sample: patch test 2, 6 weeks after DPC sensitization. Treatment: therapeutic diphenylcyclopropenone sensitization with weekly scalp DPC. TCRdb fed the RACE reads into MiXCR, producing one record per CDR3 protein. This sample has a few hundred thousand distinct CDR3 sequences; roughly 6.3% occur once, and the top ten carry roughly 5.4%.

Material: whole blood, obtained in connection with sensitization to the hapten diphenylcyclopropenone (DPC). The V and J genes are TRBV5-1 and TRBJ2-7; tentative D call: TRBD2 (7 bases). This sequence originates from a woman aged 18-29 years with alopecia areata. Some clones in this sample may be carry-over from other donors' samples. The CDR3 DNA reads TGCGCCAGCAGCTTACAGGGAGGGGGGCCCTACGAGCAGTACTTC. Protein: CASSLQGGGPYEQYF.